The sequence of this T cell receptor (beta chain) was determined in a study of post-analysis software for immune sequencing data. Overall study results and limits: Controls had lower frequencies than patients of 4 or 5 TRBV segments, which included TRBV5-6, TRBV5-1 and TRBV20-1. When compared against controls, multiple sclerosis patients showed significantly lower normalized Chao1 diversity. The F measure placed samples prepared in the same batch into strongly shared clusters.

The length of the CDR3 is 13 residues. V was pared by 4 bases and J by 10 bases, with 13 bases between. Germline lookup yields CDR1 LNHDA and CDR2 SQIVND (reference sequence). The library was made from cDNA and included unique molecular identifiers. About 500,000 cDNA molecules came from around 1 to 9.1 million T cells. TCRdb re-analysed the PCR reads in MiXCR, keeping a single row per CDR3 protein. This table holds 700,000 to 900,000 distinct CDR3 sequences, about 45% found once. As for this clonotype: Its target is unknown.

The V and J genes are TRBV19 and TRBJ1-4; D call uncertain. Input material: blood. The origin of this receptor is a girl between 5 and 17 years old with multiple sclerosis. CDR3 sequence (DNA): TGTGCCAGTAGTACACCGCCGAGGATAAAACTGTTTTTT. Translating it yields CASSTPPRIKLFF.